The 12 T cell receptor beta chains reported below all come from one sample, sequenced in a study of Graves' ophthalmopathy and Graves' hyperthyroidism (dated by TCRdb to the late 2010s). Sequenced using an Illumina HiSeq 2000. For repertoire sequencing, TCR beta CDR3 regions were amplified from RNA transcripts. The first round of RT-PCR was done with HTBI primers and the Qiagen OneStep RT-PCR kit, and was followed by a second round of multiplex PCR, then size selection and purification. The public reads were reprocessed in TCRdb via fastp at Q25 and MiXCR, keeping in-frame beta chains. A single entry per CDR3 protein holds the most common genes and DNA from its merged rows. The sample has hundreds of thousands of distinct CDR3 sequences on record, 14% of them singletons. More than 8.5% of the sample comes from the top ten. What was sequenced was blood. The receptors were sampled from a woman aged 25 to 39 with Graves' ophthalmopathy. Donor details come from another sample of the same person, matched by shared clones.

Ten or more counts support this clonotype. This chain connects TRBV19 to TRBJ1-5; D is uncertain. There are 16 residues in the CDR3. V was pared by 3 bases and J by 1 base, with 13 bases between. Per the germline V gene, CDR1 is LNHDA and CDR2 is SQIVND (reference sequence). DNA for the CDR3: TGTGCCAGTAGTATCCGCGGGGAAGGGAGCAATCAGCCCCAGCATTTT. Its translation: CASSIRGEGSNQPQHF.

This clonotype has a count of ten or more. The chain links TRBV2 to TRBJ2-5; tentative D call: TRBD1 (6 bases). CDR3 length: 15 residues. V was cut by 9 bases and J by 4 bases, with 21 bases left in between. Germline V lookup: CDR1 SNHLY, CDR2 FYNNEI. CDR3 sequence (DNA): TGTGCCAGGCGGGCAGGGGCGTACGGGGCAGAGACCCAGTACTTC. Translating gives CARRAGAYGAETQYF.

This clonotype was counted many times. The J gene is TRBJ2-5, the V gene TRBV7-9; D is undetermined. The CDR3 sequence is 14 residues long. Trimming took 1 base from V and 4 from J, leaving 10 bases between them. Germline V lookup: CDR1 SEHNR, CDR2 FQNEAQ (reference sequence). CDR3 protein: CASSLVGPGETQYF. DNA for the CDR3: TGTGCCAGCAGCTTAGTGGGCCCAGGAGAGACCCAGTACTTC.

This clonotype was detected ten times or more. This chain joins TRBV4-2 and TRBJ2-7; 7 positions agree with TRBD1. The V gene's germline CDR1 is LGHNA and CDR2 YNFKEQ. This CDR3 contains 14 residues. V gave up 4 bases and J gave up 2 bases; unmatched junction bases: 5. This CDR3 reads CASSPRGQTYEQYF. DNA of the CDR3: TGTGCCAGCAGCCCCCGGGGACAGACCTACGAGCAGTACTTC.

This clonotype came up many times. This rearrangement joins TRBV6-5 to TRBJ2-5; D possibly matches TRBD1 or TRBD2 (5 bases each). The CDR3 spans 13 residues. Between the trimmed V and J ends, which lost 6 bases and 5 bases, there was a span of 13 bases. Germline lookup yields CDR1 MNHEY and CDR2 SVGAGI. DNA for the CDR3: TGTGCCAGCAGGCCGGGGCCTGAGGAGACCCAGTACTTC. Translated: CASRPGPEETQYF.

At least ten counts were recorded for this clonotype. The rearrangement links TRBV2 to TRBJ1-2; 7 bases are a match to TRBD1. Trimming cost V 9 bases and J 7 bases; bases outside gene matches: 8. The CDR3 has 12 residues. Per germline, CDR1 SNHLY and CDR2 FYNNEI. The CDR3 is CASGQDPGGYTF. In nucleotides, the CDR3 is TGTGCCAGTGGACAGGATCCCGGTGGCTACACCTTC.

Comment on this clonotype: A read error may explain this, as a much larger clone is one base away. The chain combines TRBV6-2 or TRBV6-3 with TRBJ1-5; TRBD1 is a possible D gene (5 bases). The CDR3 runs 15 residues. The germline V gene has CDR1 MNHEY and CDR2 SVGEGT. CDR3 region: CASSHGTHHNQPKHF. CDR3 coding DNA: TGTGCCAGCAGCCACGGGACTCATCACAATCAGCCCAAGCATTTT.

Comments on this clonotype: Just one base apart from a much larger clone, this may be a read error. This chain links TRBV6-1 with TRBJ1-1; TRBD1 matches 7 bases. V lost 6 bases and J lost 6; bases outside the gene matches: 4. CDR3 length equals 12 residues. Germline lookup yields CDR1 MNHNS and CDR2 SASEGT. The CDR3 sequence is CASSQGGPEAFF. For the CDR3, the DNA is TGTGCCAGCAGCCAGGGGGGCCCTGAAGCTTTCTTT.

This clonotype has just a few counts. V and J are TRBV30 and TRBJ2-5; D not resolved. The CDR3 is made up of 11 amino acids. Germline V lookup: CDR1 GTSNPN, CDR2 SVGIG (reference sequence). Trimming stripped 1 base from V and 7 bases from J, with 7 bases between. The CDR3 nucleotides read TGTGCCTGGAGTGCAACTGTGACCCAGTACTTC. Translation: CAWSATVTQYF. Full variable domain (missing parts from reference TRBV30 and TRBJ2-5): SQTIHQWPATLVQPVGSPLSLECTVEGTSNPNLYWYRQAAGRGLQLLFYSVGIGQISSEVPQNLSASRPQDRQFILSSKKLLLSDSGFYLCAWSATVTQYFGPGTRLLVL.

This clonotype was picked up one time. The rearrangement uses TRBV20-1 and TRBJ2-7; a weak D match, TRBD1 (6 bases). Germline V lookup: CDR1 DFQATT, CDR2 SNEGSKA (reference sequence). The CDR3 has 13 amino acids. Trimming pared 3 bases from V and 2 bases from J, leaving 11 bases between. In nucleotides, the CDR3 is TGCAGTGCTAGCCGGGACACGGCCTACGAGCAGTACTTC. Its protein product is CSASRDTAYEQYF.

This clonotype was counted many times. This sequence joins TRBV11-2 and TRBJ2-7; a weak D match, TRBD1 (6 bases). Germline V gene lookup returns CDR1 SGHAT and CDR2 FQNNGV. V dropped 2 bases and J dropped 1 base, with 9 bases sitting between them. This CDR3 has 14 residues. In DNA, the CDR3 is TGTGCCAGCAGCTTAACAGGGTTATCCTACGAGCAGTACTTC. Its protein product is CASSLTGLSYEQYF.

The chain employs TRBV6-1 and TRBJ1-2; 9 bases match TRBD1. The CDR3 is made up of 15 amino acids. The germline gives CDR1 MNHNS, CDR2 SASEGT. Losses at the gene ends were 5 bases for V and 4 bases for J; bases not matched to a gene: 8. CDR3 nucleotide sequence: TGTGCCAGCAGTCGAAAACAGGGGGCGTTCTATGGCTACACCTTC. It specifies CASSRKQGAFYGYTF.